Included here is one TCR beta chain sequence, with context. The target antigen is unknown. 5'RACE with constant-segment primers built TCRalpha and TCRbeta cDNA libraries with UMIs. TCRdb redid the calling of the 5' RACE reads with MiXCR, one entry per CDR3 protein. In the table there are fewer than 550,000 distinct CDR3 sequences, approximately 20% of which are singletons. CDR1 is MNHEY, CDR2 SVGEGT, per germline. The CDR3 has 16 residues. Trimming removed 4 bases from V and 4 bases from J; junction bases left unmatched: 10. The data were obtained in a study of T-cell memory formation after mild COVID-19. Looking at the study overall: TCR clusters mostly belonged to single donors.

Whole-study findings and limits: Of the contracting clones, CD4+ ones lay mainly in CM and EM, and CD8+ ones in EMRA. The study found balanced CD4/CD8 in clones contracting day 15 to 85 and a CD4+ lean in later expanders.

The genes are TRBV6-2 or TRBV6-3 and TRBJ1-1; TRBD1 matches 9 bases. The receptor was derived from an adult woman who had mild COVID-19 (a few samples of this study predate the infection). Cell type and time point are not known. The sequenced sample was PBMCs or a T cell subset sorted from them (not recorded which). The CDR3 DNA reads TGTGCCAGCAGTTCTGTCCCGGGACAGGGAGGCACTGAAGCTTTCTTT. This gives the protein CASSSVPGQGGTEAFF.